The clone carrying this TCR beta chain was observed a few times. Its specificity is unknown. The ends lost 8 bases at V and 8 bases at J; junction bases unmatched: 7. Germline V CDR1 and CDR2: MNHEY, SVGEGT. CDR3 length: 13 residues. The authors made TCR beta libraries by quantitative 5'-RACE with molecular barcodes. TCRdb redid the calling of the 5' RACE reads with MiXCR, one entry per CDR3 protein. The data show 390,000 or so distinct CDR3 sequences, around 22% seen once. The data belong to a study of CD8 T cells in ankylosing spondylitis. Regarding the study as a whole: One TCR beta motif, made up of roughly eight highly homologous variants, appeared characteristic of ankylosing spondylitis blood.

The receptor was isolated from a male donor with ankylosing spondylitis. What was sequenced was blood, either unsorted or a sorted T cell fraction (not recorded which). The rearrangement joins TRBV6-2 or TRBV6-3 to TRBJ1-4, with TRBD1 matching 8 bases. CDR3 bases: TGTGCCAGCCGGGGGACAGGCTCCGAAAAACTGTTTTTT. Translating gives CASRGTGSEKLFF.